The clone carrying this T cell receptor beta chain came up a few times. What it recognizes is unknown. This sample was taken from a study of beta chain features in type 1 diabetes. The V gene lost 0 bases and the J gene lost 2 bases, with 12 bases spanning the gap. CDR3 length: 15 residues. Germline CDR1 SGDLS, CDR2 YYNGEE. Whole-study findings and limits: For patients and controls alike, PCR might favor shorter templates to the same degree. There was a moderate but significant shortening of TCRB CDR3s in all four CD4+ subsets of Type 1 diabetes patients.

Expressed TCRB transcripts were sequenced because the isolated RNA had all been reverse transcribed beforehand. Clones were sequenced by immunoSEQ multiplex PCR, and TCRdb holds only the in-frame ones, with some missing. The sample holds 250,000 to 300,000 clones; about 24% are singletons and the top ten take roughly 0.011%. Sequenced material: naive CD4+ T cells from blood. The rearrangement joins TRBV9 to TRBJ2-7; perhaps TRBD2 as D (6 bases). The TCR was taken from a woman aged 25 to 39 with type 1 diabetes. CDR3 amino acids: CASSVDPSAAYEQYF. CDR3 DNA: TGTGCCAGCAGCGTAGATCCTAGCGCGGCCTACGAGCAGTACTTC.